These 23 T cell receptor beta chains were sequenced from one sample in a study of post-analysis software for immune sequencing data. General observations from the study: Controls showed lower frequencies than patients for 5 or 6 TRBV segments, and TRBV5-6, TRBV5-1 and TRBV20-1 were among these.

Their antigen targets remain unknown. TCR beta cDNA libraries had unique molecular identifiers. One entry per CDR3 protein, called by TCRdb with MiXCR from the PCR reads. The data show just over 250,000 distinct CDR3 sequences, 36% seen once. Sample: blood. These receptors were taken from a girl under 18 with multiple sclerosis.

The chain joins TRBV5-1 to TRBJ2-5, with TRBD2 matching 14 bases. The V and J ends lost 1 base and 11 bases, in that order; junction bases with no gene match: 10. This CDR3 contains 16 residues. Germline V gene data show CDR1 as SGHRS and CDR2 as YFSETQ. CDR3 protein: CASSLPSGTSGSEQYF. The CDR3 DNA is TGCGCCAGCAGCTTGCCCTCCGGGACTAGCGGGAGTGAGCAGTACTTC.

V is TRBV7-2 and J is TRBJ2-7, with TRBD1 as a possible D gene (6 bases). V was shortened by 1 base and J by 4 bases, with 8 bases between the two germline ends. Germline V lookup: CDR1 SGHTA, CDR2 FQGNSA. This CDR3 contains 13 residues. For the CDR3, the DNA is TGTGCCAGCAGCTTAGGGGACACGTACGAGCAGTACTTC. This encodes CASSLGDTYEQYF. Full variable domain (outside the CDR3, taken from reference TRBV7-2 and TRBJ2-7): GAGVSQSPSNKVTEKGKDVELRCDPISGHTALYWYRQSLGQGLEFLIYFQGNSAPDKSGLPSDRFSAERTGGSVSTLTIQRTQQEDSAVYLCASSLGDTYEQYFGPGTRLTVT.

With respect to this clonotype: It may be a read error: a sequence one base away is much more abundant. The rearrangement uses TRBV12-3 or TRBV12-4 and TRBJ2-1; D might be TRBD1 (5 bases). V was trimmed by 7 bases and J by 0 bases, leaving 10 bases between them. The CDR3 is 14 amino acids. The CDR3 sequence is CASNQGRSYNEQFF. In DNA, the CDR3 is TGTGCCAGCAACCAGGGTCGCTCCTACAATGAGCAGTTCTTC.

This clonotype appeared many times. V and J are TRBV5-1 and TRBJ2-1; D is ambiguous. The CDR3 length is 13 residues. The V gene's germline CDR1 is SGHRS and CDR2 YFSETQ. Trimming removed 2 bases at V and 7 bases at J, with 10 bases between. CDR3 sequence: CASSFQPANEQFF. For the CDR3, the DNA is TGCGCCAGCAGCTTCCAGCCTGCTAATGAGCAGTTCTTC.

About this clonotype itself: A much larger clonotype is one base distant, so this may be a read error. The J gene is TRBJ2-4, the V gene TRBV5-1, with TRBD2 matching over 14 bases. Trimming at V came to 3 bases and at J to 3 bases, leaving 14 bases not matched to a gene. Germline CDR1 is SGHRS and CDR2 is YFSETQ. The CDR3 has 20 residues. The CDR3 nucleotides are TGCGCCAGCAGCTCGGAAGGACTAGCGGGAGGATGGTCCGTCAAAAACATTCAGTACTTC. Protein sequence: CASSSEGLAGGWSVKNIQYF.

This clonotype was observed a few times. J is TRBJ2-1 and V is TRBV11-2; 9 positions agree with TRBD1. There are 17 residues in the CDR3. Germline V lookup: CDR1 SGHAT, CDR2 FQNNGV. Trimming removed 5 bases from V and 8 bases from J; junction bases left unmatched: 16. The chain's CDR3 is CASSPAVGQGNKDEQFF. In nucleotides, the CDR3 is TGTGCCAGCAGCCCAGCCGTGGGACAGGGCAACAAGGATGAGCAGTTCTTC.

The V call is TRBV10-3, the J call TRBJ1-1; TRBD1 is a possible D gene (5 bases). V was clipped by 4 bases and J by 2 bases, with 8 bases between them. There are 13 residues in the CDR3. Per the germline V gene, CDR1 is ENHRY and CDR2 is SYGVKD. CDR3 coding DNA: TGTGCCATCAGTGCAGGGAGCAACACTGAAGCTTTCTTT. This sequence encodes CAISAGSNTEAFF.

The chain couples TRBV29-1 to TRBJ2-3; weak D call: TRBD2 (6 bases). The CDR3 loop spans 15 amino acids. V shed 1 base and J shed 0 bases, with 11 bases lying between them. Germline V gene lookup returns CDR1 SQVTM and CDR2 ANQGSEA. CDR3 nucleotides: TGCAGCGTTGAAGGCACAGCGGGCAGCACAGATACGCAGTATTTT. It yields the protein CSVEGTAGSTDTQYF.

This clonotype was counted a few times. The chain couples TRBV20-1 to TRBJ2-1; 11 nucleotides agree with TRBD2. V trimming: 6 bases; J trimming: 7 bases; junction bases outside the gene matches: 8. Germline V gives CDR1 DFQATT, CDR2 SNEGSKA (reference sequence). This CDR3 comprises 14 residues. The CDR3 bases are TGCAGTGCACCCCTAGCGGGAGGTGCGAATGAGCAGTTCTTC. It is translated as CSAPLAGGANEQFF.

V gene TRBV9 combines with J gene TRBJ1-3; 7 bases are shared with TRBD1. V shed 2 bases and J 0 bases; nucleotides not matched to a gene: 11. CDR3 length: 18 amino acids. Germline V lookup: CDR1 SGDLS, CDR2 YYNGEE. DNA for the CDR3: TGTGCCAGCAGCGTCACAGGGGAAGGGCGCTTCTCTGGAAACACCATATATTTT. Protein sequence: CASSVTGEGRFSGNTIYF.

The chain links TRBV29-1 to TRBJ2-5; the D call may be TRBD1 or TRBD2 (5 bases each). The better agreement between TRBJ2-7 and the DNA end casts doubt on the J call. The CDR3 has 11 amino acids. In germline, CDR1 is SQVTM, CDR2 ANQGSEA. The DNA of the CDR3 is TGCAGCGTTGAGAGGGGAGCCGAGCAGTACTTC. Protein sequence: CSVERGAEQYF.

On this clonotype itself: A much more abundant neighbour one base away suggests this may be a read error. This chain links TRBV7-2 with TRBJ2-7, with D possibly called TRBD1 or TRBD2 (5 bases each). Trimming shortened V by 3 bases and J by 7 bases, and 13 bases separated the two germline ends. The CDR3 sequence is 13 residues long. CDR1 and CDR2 (germline): SGHTA, FQGNSA. DNA of the CDR3: TGTGCCAGCAGCTTGGGGACGTACAATGAGCAGTACTTC. Amino acid sequence: CASSLGTYNEQYF.

In this sample, this clonotype turned up many times. The genes are TRBV24-1 and TRBJ2-5; D is ambiguous. This CDR3 comprises 13 residues. V lost 7 bases, J lost 2 bases, and 10 bases lay in between. CDR1 is KGHDR, CDR2 SFDVKD, per germline. The CDR3 sequence is CATSRSGQETQYF. CDR3 DNA sequence: TGTGCCACCAGCCGGTCAGGTCAAGAGACCCAGTACTTC.

This chain links TRBV7-2 with TRBJ2-7; D call uncertain. Germline V lookup: CDR1 SGHTA, CDR2 FQGNSA. Trimming removed 0 bases at V and 6 bases at J, with 15 bases between. The CDR3 is 15 residues long. CDR3 sequence: CASSLANMLGGEQYF. The CDR3 region has the DNA TGTGCCAGCAGCTTAGCGAATATGTTGGGCGGCGAGCAGTACTTC.

This chain uses TRBV9 with TRBJ2-2; 14 bases fit TRBD2. The trim removed 4 bases at V and 4 bases at J, leaving 3 bases unmatched. Looked up from germline, CDR1 is SGDLS and CDR2 is YYNGEE. The CDR3 consists of 16 residues. Here the CDR3 reads CASSLGLAGATGELFF. Here the CDR3 DNA reads TGTGCCAGCAGCCTGGGACTAGCGGGAGCCACCGGGGAGCTGTTTTTT.

CDR3 nucleotides: TGTGCCAGCAGCTTAGAGGGACTAGCGGGGGTCGAGCAGTACTTC. Its translation is CASSLEGLAGVEQYF. The chain couples TRBV7-2 to TRBJ2-7, with TRBD2 matching 14 bases. J was trimmed by 6 bases and V by 1 base; bases with no gene match: 2. Germline CDR1 SGHTA, CDR2 FQGNSA. The CDR3 is 15 residues long.

Many counts were recorded for this clonotype. This chain connects TRBV11-2 to TRBJ2-1; D is ambiguous. The CDR3 runs 15 residues. CDR1 SGHAT and CDR2 FQNNGV come from the germline V gene. V dropped 1 base and J dropped 3 bases, with 10 bases sitting between them. The CDR3 spells CASSLVRVVYNEQFF. As DNA, the CDR3 is TGTGCCAGCAGCTTAGTACGTGTCGTCTACAATGAGCAGTTCTTC.

The chain is built from TRBV7-2 and TRBJ2-1, with 8 bases identical to TRBD2. The germline CDR1 and CDR2 sequences are SGHTA and FQGNSA. J was trimmed by 13 bases and V by 1 base; bases with no gene match: 15. The CDR3 is 16 residues long. The CDR3 spells CASSLGPGGLGETQFF. The CDR3 DNA sequence: TGTGCCAGCAGCTTAGGTCCGGGGGGGCTGGGTGAGACCCAGTTCTTC.

The sample holds one count of this clonotype. The chain carries TRBV7-2 and TRBJ2-7; the D is unclear. Per germline, CDR1 SGHTA and CDR2 FQGNSA. Trimming took 1 base from V and 6 from J, leaving 7 bases between them. The CDR3 spans 12 residues. DNA for the CDR3: TGTGCCAGCAGCTTAGATACTGGCGAGCAGTACTTC. Its protein product is CASSLDTGEQYF.

This clonotype was counted ten times or more. V is TRBV4-2 and J is TRBJ2-1, with D possibly matching TRBD2 (6 bases). There are 13 residues in the CDR3. Germline lookup yields CDR1 LGHNA and CDR2 YNFKEQ. Trimming pared 0 bases from V and 6 bases from J, leaving 6 bases between. CDR3 bases: TGTGCCAGCAGCCAAGACGGGAGCAATGAGCAGTTCTTC. Protein product: CASSQDGSNEQFF.

This clonotype occurred many times. V usage is TRBV9 and J usage is TRBJ2-5, with D possibly matching TRBD1 (5 bases). The CDR3 loop spans 15 amino acids. Germline values: CDR1 SGDLS, CDR2 YYNGEE. Trimming shortened V by 2 bases and J by 0 bases, and 11 bases separated the two germline ends. The CDR3 region is CASSVEPGYQETQYF. CDR3 coding DNA: TGTGCCAGCAGCGTGGAACCAGGGTACCAAGAGACCCAGTACTTC.

Of note for this clonotype: This may be a read error, as it is one base from a much larger clone. The V gene is TRBV29-1, the J gene TRBJ2-5, with D perhaps TRBD1 (5 bases). Germline-derived CDR1 and CDR2 are SQVTM and ANQGSEA. This CDR3 contains 12 residues. The ends were cut back, 7 bases at V and 4 bases at J, with 13 bases in the middle. CDR3 DNA sequence: TGCAGCGGTGTGCAGGGTCGAGAGACCCAGTACTTC. Its translation is CSGVQGRETQYF.

V gene TRBV29-1 combines with J gene TRBJ2-2; D is perhaps TRBD2 (5 bases). This CDR3 is 13 amino acids long. V was pared by 4 bases and J by 0 bases, with 6 bases between. CDR1 is SQVTM and CDR2 is ANQGSEA in the germline V gene. The CDR3, as DNA: TGCAGCGTTGGAGGGTCGAACACCGGGGAGCTGTTTTTT. Protein product: CSVGGSNTGELFF.